This TCR beta chain is drawn from a study of shared clonotypes between healthy human individuals. The donors, all of them Caucasian adults, lived in Nashville, Tennessee. The data were produced by immunoSEQ multiplex PCR, yet TCRdb's version contains in-frame clones alone and is incomplete. Altogether about 980,000 clones are present, over 60% being singletons, with the ten largest covering over 1.3%. Turning to this clone: Its specificity is unknown.

The CDR3 is 13 amino acids. Per germline, CDR1 SGHAT and CDR2 FQNNGV. Trimming shortened V by 0 bases and J by 6 bases, and 6 bases separated the two germline ends. Whole-study results and caveats: Clonotype sharing across donors was expected to vary with sequencing depth. The low donor count limited represented genetic and exposure-history diversity.

The sequenced sample was memory CD4+ T cells sorted from blood. This sample's subset: CD45RA-negative fraction. The clonotype originates from a man aged 18-30 years in good health. The V gene is TRBV11-2, the J gene TRBJ2-1; tentatively, D is TRBD2 (5 bases). The chain's CDR3 is CASSLERVNEQFF. DNA of the CDR3: TGTGCCAGCAGCTTAGAGAGGGTCAATGAGCAGTTCTTC. The variable domain in full, with the rest retrieved from reference TRBV11-2 and TRBJ2-1, is EAGVAQSPRYKIIEKRQSVAFWCNPISGHATLYWYQQILGQGPKLLIQFQNNGVVDDSQLPKDRFSAERLKGVDSTLKIQPAKLEDSAVYLCASSLERVNEQFFGPGTRLTVL.